The entry below gives a single T cell receptor (beta chain) sequence along with its context. Its antigen is undetermined. The data derive from a study of immune evolution from preneoplasia to lung adenocarcinoma. Overall study context: HLA loss of heterozygosity: around 6.5% AIS, about 14% MIA, roughly 30% ADC, none AAH. Study conclusions and caveats: Later-stage lesions appeared to have more T cells, more diversity, less clonality.

Only in-frame clones appear in the TCRdb table, and some are missing; sequencing was by immunoSEQ multiplex PCR. The sample has fewer than 13,000 clones; roughly 82% are singletons. V lost 5 bases, J lost 7 bases, and 13 bases lay in between. The CDR3 covers 13 residues. The germline gives CDR1 SEHNR, CDR2 FQNEAQ (reference sequence). Between the mid-2010s and the late 2010s, patients underwent resection in Japan or China. Macro-dissection enriched premalignant or tumor cells before nucleic acid extraction. Sample: FFPE minimally invasive lung adenocarcinoma tissue. The chain carries TRBV7-9 and TRBJ2-3; tentatively, D is TRBD1 (6 bases). This TCR was recovered from a person between 65 and 79 years old with lung adenocarcinoma. The CDR3 region has the DNA TGTGCCAGCAGCCCGAGACAGGAAAATACGCAGTATTTT. Its translation is CASSPRQENTQYF.